This T cell receptor beta chain was observed in a study of blood T cell repertoires in COVID-19 (dated by TCRdb to 2018 to 2021). Regarding the study in general: The collaborator samples originated in the United States, Italy and Spain and spanned the acute and convalescent phases of COVID-19. The material from the prospective study consisted of cDNA or gDNA derived from T cells, B-cell-depleted T cells, or PBMCs. Deeply sampled blood TCRbeta repertoires from subjects exposed to, actively infected with, or recovered from COVID-19 were included in the dataset. The repertoires were released in a freely available public database intended as a resource for research on the immune response to SARS-CoV-2. Samples were obtained from the ongoing ImmuneRACE study (first 160 participants) and from 1,254 subjects provided by 6 global collaborators. Sample metadata almost always included a de-identified subject ID, COVID-19 status, age in years and sex. Where available, HLA class I and class II types were taken from metadata supplied by the sample provider and were not determined by assay-based typing. Broader findings and caveats from the paper: Clinical and demographic metadata were provided uncurated, with the amount varying by source and participant.

The CDR3 spans 17 residues, from the cysteine through the phenylalanine. The only DNA kept is the CDR3, 51 bases in frame from the first base. CDR1 and CDR2 were assigned from the germline V gene as ENHRY and SYGVKD. Germline trimming amounts to 3 bases on V and 5 bases on J, with 12 as the count of junction bases outside the gene matches. At one collaborating source in Seattle, patients were enrolled during active infection and were followed longitudinally through the course of disease. Whole blood was collected in K2EDTA tubes by collaborating institutions according to the institutions' own protocols. For TCRbeta analysis, collaborator samples were shipped as frozen whole blood, as isolated PBMCs, or as DNA extracted from either sample type. Comment on this clone: It lacks a known antigen. Within one base of it there is no much larger clone, and no base qualities were kept.

TCRbeta CDR3 regions were amplified from genomic DNA by means of the immunoSEQ Assay, a bias-controlled multiplex PCR. Turning to the authors' computational methods: The number of nucleated cells in each sample was estimated by amplification of reference gene primers within the assay. Sequence reads were collapsed and filtered to measure the absolute abundance of every unique TCRbeta CDR3 rearrangement. Productive Simpson clonality was computed per sample as the square root of Simpson's diversity index over productive rearrangements. TCRdb carries this immuneACCESS record with in-frame sequences only. Its versions omit some clonotypes, under half of them owing to an unresolved V gene in the studies checked, with the rest unexplained. V and J calls and clone size are copied from that table; D and trimming were computed from the DNA. For this sample there are 360,000 or so clones; approximately 89% appear just once. 3% to 4.5% of the sample belongs to the ten largest clones.

In this chain, TRBV10-3 is recombined with TRBJ2-7, with 11 central nucleotides matching TRBD1. The sequence came from a woman aged 60 to 75 with COVID-19, enrolled during active disease. The sample was peripheral blood. CDR3 sequence: CAISDTPGQGGKNEQYF. DNA sequence: TGTGCCATCAGTGACACTCCGGGACAGGGGGGGAAAAACGAGCAGTACTTC.